The 27 T cell receptor beta chains below come from one sample, sequenced in a study of identical twins. Each CDR3 protein gets one entry after TCRdb re-called the 5' RACE reads with MiXCR. This table has some 630,000 distinct CDR3 sequences, under 8.5% appearing once. These data were likewise used in another study, on yellow fever vaccine responses in identical twins.

Sequenced input: PBMCs. The source is a woman aged 18 to 35 in good health.

This clonotype turned up a few times. CDR3 DNA: TGTGCCATCGAAGAGGAGGGTGGCTATGAGCAGTTCTTC. Translation gives CAIEEEGGYEQFF. V usage is TRBV10-3 and J usage is TRBJ2-1; TRBD2 might be the D (6 bases). V was clipped by 8 bases and J by 8 bases, with 16 bases between them. CDR1 ENHRY and CDR2 SYGVKD come from the germline V gene. The CDR3 loop spans 13 amino acids.

This clonotype has at least ten counts. The chain has TRBV5-1 and TRBJ2-1; 8 nucleotides line up with TRBD1. Germline CDR1 and CDR2: SGHRS and YFSETQ. Trimming took 4 bases from V and 7 from J; bases not matched to a gene: 7. There are 14 residues in the CDR3. The CDR3 DNA reads TGCGCCAGCAGCCTCTGGACAGGGCGGAATGAGCAGTTCTTC. Amino acids: CASSLWTGRNEQFF.

This clonotype has only a few counts. The rearrangement joins TRBV24-1 to TRBJ2-5, with 9 bases lining up with TRBD2. Germline-derived CDR1 and CDR2 are KGHDR and SFDVKD. The CDR3 sequence is 15 residues long. V gave up 4 bases and J gave up 4 bases; unmatched junction bases: 6. The CDR3, as DNA: TGTGCCACCAGTGAAGCGGGAGGATCCACAGAGACCCAGTACTTC. This gives the protein CATSEAGGSTETQYF.

The chain combines TRBV12-3 or TRBV12-4 with TRBJ2-3, with D possibly matching TRBD2 (5 bases). The CDR3 is made up of 12 amino acids. Trimming stripped 6 bases from V and 8 bases from J, with 12 bases between. The CDR3 DNA is TGTGCCAGCAGCCCCGAGGGAGTTACGCAGTATTTT. Translation gives CASSPEGVTQYF.

The chain has TRBV28 and TRBJ2-3, with D uncertain. CDR3 size: 12 residues. Germline CDR1 and CDR2: MDHEN and SYDVKM. Trimming shortened V by 7 bases and J by 4 bases, and 9 bases separated the two germline ends. In DNA, the CDR3 is TGTGCCAGCACAGGCCGGGCAGATACGCAGTATTTT. Its translation is CASTGRADTQYF. Complete variable domain (other parts from reference TRBV28 and TRBJ2-3): DVKVTQSSRYLVKRTGEKVFLECVQDMDHENMFWYRQDPGLGLRLIYFSYDVKMKEKGDIPEGYSVSREKKERFSLILESASTNQTSMYLCASTGRADTQYFGPGTRLTVL.

This clonotype was detected many times. The chain's CDR3 is CASEIYNEQFF. The CDR3 DNA reads as TGTGCCAGCGAAATTTACAATGAGCAGTTCTTC. The gene calls are TRBV12-3 or TRBV12-4 and TRBJ2-1; D not resolved. The CDR3 spans 11 residues. The V end lost 8 bases, the J end lost 4 bases, and 6 bases lay between the germline ends.

This chain joins TRBV5-5 and TRBJ2-3; TRBD1 is a possible D gene (6 bases). CDR1 is SGHKS and CDR2 is YYEKEE in the germline V gene (reference sequence). This CDR3 comprises 16 residues. Trimming took 2 bases from V and 4 from J, leaving 17 bases between them. CDR3 nucleotides: TGTGCCAGCAGCTTCCAGGTACAGGGTCCGGCAGATACGCAGTATTTT. Amino acids: CASSFQVQGPADTQYF.

This clonotype was detected a few times. The V call is TRBV7-9, the J call TRBJ2-5; D is uncertain. CDR1 and CDR2 (germline): SEHNR, FQNEAQ (reference sequence). The CDR3 sequence is 13 residues long. The ends were cut back, 5 bases at V and 5 bases at J, with 12 bases in the middle. CDR3 sequence (DNA): TGTGCCAGCAGCCCTGATACTCAGGAGACCCAGTACTTC. Protein product: CASSPDTQETQYF.

This clonotype was picked up a small number of times. CDR3 DNA sequence: TGCGCCAGCACCCACTATTTCCGGGGGAGTTTCAATGAGCAGTTCTTC. Its protein is CASTHYFRGSFNEQFF. The V gene is TRBV4-1, the J gene TRBJ2-1; a weak D match, TRBD2 (6 bases). Per germline, CDR1 MGHRA and CDR2 YSYEKL. The CDR3 extends over 16 amino acids. The V and J ends lost 7 bases and 6 bases respectively, with 22 bases between them.

This clonotype was observed a few times. The chain carries TRBV10-3 and TRBJ2-7, with a possible D match to TRBD2 (6 bases). CDR1 and CDR2 (germline): ENHRY, SYGVKD. The V and J ends lost 3 bases and 3 bases respectively, with 18 bases between them. The CDR3 loop spans 16 amino acids. This chain's CDR3 is CAISDGRGGTGYEQYF. The DNA for the CDR3 is TGTGCCATCAGTGACGGCCGTGGGGGGACCGGCTACGAGCAGTACTTC.

This clonotype was picked up a small number of times. The V call is TRBV20-1, the J call TRBJ2-1; D possibly corresponds to TRBD1 (6 bases). CDR1 DFQATT and CDR2 SNEGSKA come from the germline V gene (reference sequence). CDR3 length: 18 residues. V was cut by 6 bases and J by 1 base, with 25 bases left in between. The CDR3 protein is CSARPSDRTKVSYNEQFF. CDR3 in DNA: TGCAGTGCCAGGCCCTCGGACAGAACAAAGGTATCCTACAATGAGCAGTTCTTC.

This clonotype has more than one count but fewer than ten. The gene calls are TRBV27 and TRBJ2-1; 7 bases agree with TRBD2. CDR3 length: 15 residues. Unmatched junction bases numbered 8, after V lost 5 bases and J lost 4 bases. Germline CDR1 MNHEY, CDR2 SMNVEV (reference sequence). CDR3 DNA sequence: TGTGCCAGCAGTGGAGCTAGCGGATCATACAATGAGCAGTTCTTC. Translation: CASSGASGSYNEQFF.

The chain joins TRBV7-9 to TRBJ1-4; D not certain. The CDR3 runs to 14 residues. Germline CDR1 is SEHNR and CDR2 is FQNEAQ (reference sequence). V lost 1 base and J lost 6, with 9 bases in between. The CDR3 is CASSLVWTDEKLFF. In DNA form, the CDR3 reads TGTGCCAGCAGCTTAGTCTGGACCGATGAAAAACTGTTTTTT. Variable domain in full (rest from reference TRBV7-9 and TRBJ1-4): DTGVSQNPRHKITKRGQNVTFRCDPISEHNRLYWYRQTLGQGPEFLTYFQNEAQLEKSRLLSDRFSAERPKGSFSTLEIQRTEQGDSAMYLCASSLVWTDEKLFFGSGTQLSVL.

This clonotype was observed at least ten times. The chain employs TRBV5-5 and TRBJ2-3; 13 bases fit TRBD2. The CDR3 covers 14 residues. The germline gives CDR1 SGHKS, CDR2 YYEKEE (reference sequence). V lost 4 bases and J lost 7; bases outside the gene matches: 3. CDR3 bases: TGTGCCAGCAGCGTGGGACTAGCGGGGAATACGCAGTATTTT. Its protein is CASSVGLAGNTQYF.

The rearrangement uses TRBV3-1 and TRBJ2-7, with D perhaps matching TRBD2 (6 bases). Germline CDR1 and CDR2: LGHDT and YNNKEL (reference sequence). This CDR3 has 16 residues. Trimming took off 0 bases at V and 2 bases at J, with 14 bases between the two ends. CDR3 nucleotide sequence: TGTGCCAGCAGCCAAGATCGGCTAGCGCATCCCTACGAGCAGTACTTC. It encodes CASSQDRLAHPYEQYF.

There are a few counts of this clonotype. This chain joins TRBV3-1 and TRBJ2-7; D is perhaps TRBD2 (6 bases). CDR1 is LGHDT and CDR2 is YNNKEL in the germline V gene (reference sequence). The CDR3 length is 14 residues. The V gene lost 3 bases and the J gene lost 6 bases, with 15 bases spanning the gap. The CDR3 DNA reads TGTGCCAGCAGCCACGGGACTGTCGGCGGCGAGCAGTACGTC. It encodes CASSHGTVGGEQYV.

This chain uses TRBV7-6 with TRBJ2-7; D gene unclear. CDR3 length: 14 amino acids. In germline, CDR1 is SGHVS, CDR2 FNYEAQ. Deletions cut 4 bases from V and 3 bases from J, with 13 bases between. The CDR3 DNA sequence: TGTGCCAGCAGCTCTCGCGTAAAGGGCTACGAGCAGTACGTC. Amino acids: CASSSRVKGYEQYV.

Ten or more counts support this clonotype. The chain employs TRBV12-3 or TRBV12-4 and TRBJ1-1, with D perhaps matching TRBD1 (6 bases). V was shortened by 6 bases and J by 7 bases, with 18 bases between the two germline ends. The CDR3 has 14 amino acids. The CDR3 protein is CASSQRGGGGEAFF. As DNA, the CDR3 is TGTGCCAGCAGCCAGCGCGGGGGCGGAGGTGAAGCTTTCTTT.

The J gene is TRBJ2-1, the V gene TRBV12-3 or TRBV12-4; a weak D match, TRBD2 (6 bases). V was cut by 3 bases and J by 10 bases, with 22 bases left in between. The CDR3 loop spans 16 amino acids. CDR3 amino acids: CASSLSAGTPFNEQFF. CDR3 DNA: TGTGCCAGCAGTTTGTCCGCCGGGACTCCCTTCAACGAGCAGTTCTTC.

Many counts were recorded for this clonotype. V usage is TRBV29-1 and J usage is TRBJ1-2, with TRBD1 matching over 7 bases. V was clipped by 6 bases and J by 5 bases; unmatched bases: 12. The CDR3 extends over 14 amino acids. Germline CDR1 is SQVTM and CDR2 is ANQGSEA. The CDR3: CSVQRNPGQYGYTF. CDR3 DNA sequence: TGCAGCGTCCAAAGAAATCCGGGACAGTATGGCTACACCTTC.

The table lists this clonotype with a few counts. Written as DNA, the CDR3 is TGTGCCAGCAGTTTTAGAAGGCTCGGCACAGATACGCAGTATTTT. Translated, it gives CASSFRRLGTDTQYF. The chain is built from TRBV28 and TRBJ2-3; D not certain. V was cut by 3 bases and J by 1 base, with 11 bases left in between. Germline CDR1 reads MDHEN; CDR2 reads SYDVKM. This CDR3 region has 15 residues.

This clonotype was seen at least ten times. The CDR3 sequence is CASSPGLAGGIQETQYF. CDR3 DNA sequence: TGCGCCAGCAGCCCCGGACTAGCTGGCGGAATCCAAGAGACCCAGTACTTC. The chain employs TRBV5-1 and TRBJ2-5, with 8 bases fitting TRBD2. The germline V gene has CDR1 SGHRS and CDR2 YFSETQ. CDR3 length equals 17 residues. Trimming cost V 4 bases and J 1 base; bases outside gene matches: 12.

V usage is TRBV7-9 and J usage is TRBJ2-7, with D uncertain. Trimming stripped 3 bases from V and 0 bases from J, with 9 bases between. The germline CDR1 and CDR2 sequences are SEHNR and FQNEAQ (reference sequence). The length of the CDR3 is 14 residues. This CDR3 reads CASSLAASSYEQYF. The CDR3 DNA follows: TGTGCCAGCAGCTTGGCGGCAAGCTCCTACGAGCAGTACTTC.

V and J are TRBV20-1 and TRBJ2-7; 9 nucleotides match TRBD1. V trimming: 6 bases; J trimming: 5 bases; junction bases outside the gene matches: 8. From germline, CDR1 is DFQATT and CDR2 SNEGSKA (reference sequence). The CDR3 loop spans 13 amino acids. CDR3 nucleotide sequence: TGCAGTGCCACCGGGACAGGGTTGGACGAGCAGTACTTC. It yields the protein CSATGTGLDEQYF.

In its sample, this clonotype was seen a few times. The J gene is TRBJ2-7, the V gene TRBV6-5, with D perhaps TRBD2 (6 bases). The CDR3 has 14 amino acids. The ends were cut back, 0 bases at V and 2 bases at J, with 8 bases in the middle. The germline V gene encodes CDR1 MNHEY and CDR2 SVGAGI. The CDR3: CASSYSRGAYEQYV. CDR3 bases: TGTGCCAGCAGTTACTCGCGGGGCGCCTACGAGCAGTACGTC.

In DNA, the CDR3 is TGTGCCAGCAGCCGGGGACTAGTCTACAATGAGCAGTTCTTC. It codes for CASSRGLVYNEQFF. This chain connects TRBV7-9 to TRBJ2-1, with TRBD2 matching over 8 bases. With V trimmed by 5 bases and J by 3 bases, 3 bases remained unmatched. CDR1 and CDR2 from the germline V gene are SEHNR and FQNEAQ (reference sequence). This CDR3 comprises 14 residues.

This clonotype occurred many times. The chain joins TRBV28 to TRBJ1-3; D is unclear. Germline CDR1 and CDR2: MDHEN and SYDVKM. CDR3 length equals 13 residues. V was cut by 1 base and J by 5 bases, with 6 bases left in between. Written as DNA, the CDR3 is TGTGCCAGCAGTTTATATGGCCGAAACACCATATATTTT. Protein product: CASSLYGRNTIYF.